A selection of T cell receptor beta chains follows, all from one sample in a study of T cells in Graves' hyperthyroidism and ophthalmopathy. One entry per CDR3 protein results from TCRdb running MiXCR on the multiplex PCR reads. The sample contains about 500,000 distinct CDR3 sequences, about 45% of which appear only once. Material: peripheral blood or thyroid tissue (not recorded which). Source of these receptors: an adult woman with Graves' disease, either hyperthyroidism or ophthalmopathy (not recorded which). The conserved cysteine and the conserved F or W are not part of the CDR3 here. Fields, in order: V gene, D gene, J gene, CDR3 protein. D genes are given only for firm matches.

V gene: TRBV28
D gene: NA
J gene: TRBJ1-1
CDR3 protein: ASCDITEAF

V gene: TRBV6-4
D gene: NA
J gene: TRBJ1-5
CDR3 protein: ASSKTAGNQPQH

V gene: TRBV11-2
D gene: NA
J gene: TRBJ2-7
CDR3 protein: ASSLQTGATYEQY

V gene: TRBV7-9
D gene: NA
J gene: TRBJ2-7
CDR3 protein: ASSLWVGTDYEQY

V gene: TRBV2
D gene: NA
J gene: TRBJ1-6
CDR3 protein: ARAGAGNSPLH

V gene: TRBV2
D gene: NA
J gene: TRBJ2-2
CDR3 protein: ASSSSLEVRELF

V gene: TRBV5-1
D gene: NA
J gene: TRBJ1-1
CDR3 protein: ASSPWGQGNTEAF

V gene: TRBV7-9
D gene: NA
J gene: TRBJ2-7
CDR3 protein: ASSGKSPLGSYEQY

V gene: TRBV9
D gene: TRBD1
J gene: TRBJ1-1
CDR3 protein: ASSARDRVGTEAF

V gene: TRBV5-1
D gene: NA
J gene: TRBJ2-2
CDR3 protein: AGSPQNTGELF

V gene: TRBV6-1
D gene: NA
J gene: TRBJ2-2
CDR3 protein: ASSRGGGGTGELF

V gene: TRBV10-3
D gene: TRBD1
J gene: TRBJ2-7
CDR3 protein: AISVWTGVYEQY

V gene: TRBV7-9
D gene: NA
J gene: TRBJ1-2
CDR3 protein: ASSLGRSRKDGYT

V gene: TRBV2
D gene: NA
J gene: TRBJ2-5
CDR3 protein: ATRTQGETQY

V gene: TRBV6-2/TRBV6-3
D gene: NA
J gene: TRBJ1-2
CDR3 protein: ASRDGLYGYT

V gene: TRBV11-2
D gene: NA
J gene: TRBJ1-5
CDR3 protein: ASSLEGRTQH

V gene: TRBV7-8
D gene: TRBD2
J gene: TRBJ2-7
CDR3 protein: ASSRNPFERESGYEQY

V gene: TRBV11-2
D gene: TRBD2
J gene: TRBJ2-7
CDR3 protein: ASSYTSGTFYEQY

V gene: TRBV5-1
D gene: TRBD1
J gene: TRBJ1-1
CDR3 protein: ASSPTGTGAGEAF

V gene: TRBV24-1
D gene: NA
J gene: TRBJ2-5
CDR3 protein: ATSSPSGVSAGDRETQY

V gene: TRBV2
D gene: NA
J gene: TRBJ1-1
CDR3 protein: ASNGPGYGTEAF

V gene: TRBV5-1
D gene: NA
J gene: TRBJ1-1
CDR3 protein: ASSWNGRGNTEAF

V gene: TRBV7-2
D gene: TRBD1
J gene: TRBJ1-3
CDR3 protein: ASSPTGFGNTIY

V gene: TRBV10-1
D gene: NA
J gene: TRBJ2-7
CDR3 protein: ASSGSSGYEQY

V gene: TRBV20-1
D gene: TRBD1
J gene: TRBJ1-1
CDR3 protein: KSPGQGNTEAF

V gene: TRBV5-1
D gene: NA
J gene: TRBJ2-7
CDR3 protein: ASSLDAREASYEQY

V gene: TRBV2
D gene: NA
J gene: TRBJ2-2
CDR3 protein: ASSEVTNTGELF

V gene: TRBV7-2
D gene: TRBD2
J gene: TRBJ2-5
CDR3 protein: ASSLSLAGSGETQY

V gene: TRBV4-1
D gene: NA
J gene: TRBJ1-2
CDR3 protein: ASSQDSEGGGYGYT

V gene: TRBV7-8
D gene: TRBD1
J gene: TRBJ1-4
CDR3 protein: ASSPTGSGEKLF

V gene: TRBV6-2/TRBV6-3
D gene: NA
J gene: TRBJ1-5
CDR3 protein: ASSPGTYNQPQH

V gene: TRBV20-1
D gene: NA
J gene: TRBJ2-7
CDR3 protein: SAGLRDGAYEQY

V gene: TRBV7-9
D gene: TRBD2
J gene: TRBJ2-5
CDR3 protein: ASSTRGYGRAREQY

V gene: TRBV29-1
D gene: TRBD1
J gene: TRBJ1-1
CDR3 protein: TVRTGTNTEAF

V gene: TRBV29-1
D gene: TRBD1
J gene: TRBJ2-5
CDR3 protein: SVESWDRARRETQY

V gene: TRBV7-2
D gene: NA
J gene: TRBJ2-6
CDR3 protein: ASSLAGFGANVLT

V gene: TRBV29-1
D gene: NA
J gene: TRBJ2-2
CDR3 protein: SVKGVRSAGELF

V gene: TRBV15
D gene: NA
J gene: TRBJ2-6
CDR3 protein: ATSREKTGSGANVLT

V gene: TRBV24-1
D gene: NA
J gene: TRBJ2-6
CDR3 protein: ATSDFRATGANVLT

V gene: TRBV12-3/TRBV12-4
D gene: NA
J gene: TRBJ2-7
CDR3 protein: ASTFNPQNEQY

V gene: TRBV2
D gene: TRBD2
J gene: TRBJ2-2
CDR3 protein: ASTESGIRAGELF

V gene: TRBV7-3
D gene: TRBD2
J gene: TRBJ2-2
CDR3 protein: ASSLMSSGTGELF

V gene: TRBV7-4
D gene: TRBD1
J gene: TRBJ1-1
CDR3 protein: ASSSQQGAAEAF

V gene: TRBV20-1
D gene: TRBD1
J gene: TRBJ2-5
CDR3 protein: SARDRVETQY

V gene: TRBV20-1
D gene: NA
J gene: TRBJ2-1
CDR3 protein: SARDHGNEQF

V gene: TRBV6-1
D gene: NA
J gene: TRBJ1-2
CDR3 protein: ASRVLGRGYT

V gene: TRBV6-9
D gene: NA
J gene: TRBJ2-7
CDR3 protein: ASSDSVDTNPYEQY

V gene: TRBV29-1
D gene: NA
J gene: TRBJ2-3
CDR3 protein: SEGGSSTDTQY

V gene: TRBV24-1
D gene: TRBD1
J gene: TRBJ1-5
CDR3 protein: ATSDSTGDSNQPQH

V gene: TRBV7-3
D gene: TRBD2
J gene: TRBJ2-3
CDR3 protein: ASSLRGGRTDTQY

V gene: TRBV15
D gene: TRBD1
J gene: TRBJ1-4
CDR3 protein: ATSRDRVEKLF

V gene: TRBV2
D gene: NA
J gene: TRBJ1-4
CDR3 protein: ASARESDEKLF

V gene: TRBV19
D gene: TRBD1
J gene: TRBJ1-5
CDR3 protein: ASSMAGGPQPQH

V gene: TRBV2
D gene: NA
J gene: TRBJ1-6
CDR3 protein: ASVPGGGPGRRSLH

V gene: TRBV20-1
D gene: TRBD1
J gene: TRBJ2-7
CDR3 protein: SAKTGQGALEQY